This T cell receptor beta chain was obtained from a study of T cell repertoires in cytomegalovirus infection. Overall study: Public TCR beta signatures were indicative of both CMV infection and a matching HLA type.

TCRdb ran MiXCR on the reads and lists one entry per CDR3 protein. The repertoire holds about 490,000 distinct CDR3 sequences, with approximately 26% as singletons. This CDR3 region has 14 residues. Trimming pared 5 bases from V and 5 bases from J, leaving 15 bases between. Germline V gene sequence: CDR1 MDHEN, CDR2 SYDVKM. Material: PBMCs. The TCR originated in a human donor in good health (CMV status not recorded). Some clones in this sample may be carry-over from other donors' samples. This chain joins TRBV28 and TRBJ1-1; weak D call: TRBD1 (5 bases). CDR3 sequence: CASSPHRQITEAFF. The CDR3 DNA follows: TGTGCCAGCAGTCCCCACAGGCAGATTACTGAAGCTTTCTTT.